This TCR beta chain was recorded in a study of early T cells in non-severe SARS-CoV-2 infection. The wider study: The input, bulk RNA from unsorted whole blood, was sequenced, and chains were unpaired.

TCRdb passed the 5' RACE reads through MiXCR, listing each CDR3 protein once. The table records approximately 47,000 distinct CDR3 sequences, over 5% of them present only once. This CDR3 comprises 15 residues. V lost 3 bases to trimming and J lost 0 bases, with 9 bases between them. Germline lookup yields CDR1 LGHDT and CDR2 YNNKEL (reference sequence). The chain has TRBV3-1 and TRBJ1-3; D might be TRBD1 (5 bases). The starting material was whole blood, obtained at baseline. The sequence was obtained from an adult who was a healthcare worker with PCR-confirmed SARS-CoV-2 infection or an uninfected control (not recorded which). CDR3 coding DNA: TGTGCCAGCAGCCAGGGGCTCCGCTCTGGAAACACCATATATTTT. Residues: CASSQGLRSGNTIYF.